This entry lists 3 T cell receptor beta chains sequenced from one sample in a study of cytomegalovirus exposure and HLA in healthy donors listed by TCRdb under 2017. Receptor libraries were prepared by the immunoSEQ multiplex PCR assay. For the multiplex PCR, a mixture combining 60 forward primers for TCR Vbeta segments and 13 reverse primers for TCR Jbeta segments was used. TCRdb's version of the immuneACCESS table is confined to in-frame rearrangements and falls short of the full clone set. An unresolved V gene accounts for under half of the shortfall where checked; the remainder is of unknown origin. This sample is represented by 100,000 to 150,000 clones; about 80% of them were singletons. The ten largest clones capture approximately 1% of the sample. Sequences were obtained from PBMCs. The receptors were sampled from a human donor in good health.

The rearrangement joins TRBV15 to TRBJ1-5, with D tentatively TRBD1 (5 bases). V lost 0 bases, J lost 5 bases, and 14 bases lay in between. The CDR3 is made up of 16 amino acids. CDR1 is LNHNV and CDR2 is YYDKDF in the germline V gene (reference sequence). The CDR3 loop is CATSRDWATGDQPQHF. CDR3 bases: TGTGCCACCAGCAGAGATTGGGCAACAGGCGATCAGCCCCAGCATTTT.

This clone was picked up a small number of times. The V gene is TRBV19, the J gene TRBJ1-1, with 7 bases lining up with TRBD1. V lost 6 bases and J lost 4; bases outside the gene matches: 5. Germline assignment: CDR1 LNHDA and CDR2 SQIVND (reference sequence). The CDR3 is 13 amino acids. This chain's CDR3 is CASRKQGFTEAFF. For the CDR3, the DNA is TGTGCCAGTAGAAAACAGGGGTTCACTGAAGCTTTCTTT. The full variable domain, completed using reference TRBV19 and TRBJ1-1, is DGGITQSPKYLFRKEGQNVTLSCEQNLNHDAMYWYRQDPGQGLRLIYYSQIVNDFQKGDIAEGYSVSREKKESFPLTVTSAQKNPTAFYLCASRKQGFTEAFFGQGTRLTVV.

This clone has just a few counts. This rearrangement joins TRBV6-1 to TRBJ1-6; D might be TRBD1 (5 bases). This CDR3 has 16 residues. The V gene's germline CDR1 is MNHNS and CDR2 SASEGT. Trimming left V 0 bases short and J 15 bases short, with 21 bases between. The CDR3, as DNA: TGTGCCAGCAGTGAAGCCCCAGCAGGGCCCCGGTGGTACCTCCACTTT. This codes for CASSEAPAGPRWYLHF.